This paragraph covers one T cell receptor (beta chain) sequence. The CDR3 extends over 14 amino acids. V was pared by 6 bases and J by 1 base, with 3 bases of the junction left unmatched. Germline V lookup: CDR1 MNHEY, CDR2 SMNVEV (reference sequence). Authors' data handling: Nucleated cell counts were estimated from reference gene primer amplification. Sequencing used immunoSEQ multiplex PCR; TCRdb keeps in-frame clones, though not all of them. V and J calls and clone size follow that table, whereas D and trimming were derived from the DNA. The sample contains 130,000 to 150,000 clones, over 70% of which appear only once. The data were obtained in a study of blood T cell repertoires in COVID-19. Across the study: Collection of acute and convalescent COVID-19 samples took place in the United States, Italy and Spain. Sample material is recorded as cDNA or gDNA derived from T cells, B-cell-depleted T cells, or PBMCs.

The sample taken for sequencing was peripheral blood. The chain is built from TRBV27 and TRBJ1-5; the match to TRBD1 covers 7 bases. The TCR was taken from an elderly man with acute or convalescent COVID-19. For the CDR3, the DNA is TGTGCCAGCAGCACAGGGGTGAGCAATCAGCCCCAGCATTTT. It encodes CASSTGVSNQPQHF.